This entry lists 11 T cell receptor beta chains sequenced from one sample in a study of blood T cell repertoires in COVID-19. TCRdb's copy holds only in-frame clones and misses some; the assay was immunoSEQ multiplex PCR. The sample contains about 52,000 clones, about 91% of which appear only once. The specimen was peripheral blood. These receptor sequences come from a man aged 50 to 60 with active COVID-19.

The J gene is TRBJ2-3, the V gene TRBV5-5; 9 bases are a match to TRBD1. There are 16 residues in the CDR3. V trimming: 4 bases; J trimming: 0 bases; junction bases outside the gene matches: 6. Germline V gene data show CDR1 as SGHKS and CDR2 as YYEKEE (reference sequence). CDR3 sequence reads: CASSRTGAVSTDTQYF. CDR3 nucleotide sequence: TGTGCCAGCAGCCGGACAGGGGCCGTTAGCACAGATACGCAGTATTTT.

The J gene is TRBJ2-3, the V gene TRBV13; weak D call: TRBD1 (6 bases). This CDR3 contains 18 residues. V lost 6 bases, J lost 5 bases, and 27 bases lay in between. CDR1 is PRHDT, CDR2 FYEKMQ, per germline (reference sequence). The chain's CDR3 is CASSFSRTLAKQGDTQYF. The CDR3 DNA reads as TGTGCCAGCAGTTTCTCCCGAACTCTAGCCAAACAGGGAGATACGCAGTATTTT.

V is TRBV7-9 and J is TRBJ2-1; TRBD2 is a possible D gene (5 bases). This CDR3 contains 15 residues. V was pared by 2 bases and J by 9 bases, with 17 bases between. Germline V CDR1 and CDR2: SEHNR, FQNEAQ (reference sequence). The CDR3 is CASSLLVGAVSEQFF. CDR3 DNA: TGTGCCAGCAGCTTACTTGTGGGAGCAGTTAGTGAGCAGTTCTTC. Based on the CDR3 plus reference TRBV7-9 and TRBJ2-1, the full variable domain is DTGVSQNPRHKITKRGQNVTFRCDPISEHNRLYWYRQTLGQGPEFLTYFQNEAQLEKSRLLSDRFSAERPKGSFSTLEIQRTEQGDSAMYLCASSLLVGAVSEQFFGPGTRLTVL.

This sequence joins TRBV7-9 and TRBJ2-6, with a tentative D call TRBD1 (6 bases). The CDR3 has 16 residues. CDR1 is SEHNR and CDR2 is FQNEAQ in the germline V gene (reference sequence). V lost 7 bases, J lost 0 bases, and 13 bases lay in between. This CDR3 reads CASNRQGPSGANVLTF. The CDR3 region has the DNA TGTGCCAGCAATAGGCAGGGGCCCTCTGGGGCCAACGTCCTGACTTTC.

CDR3 nucleotides: TGTGCCAGCAGGCCTACAGGGGGCGCAGTGCATGGCTACACCTTC. It encodes CASRPTGGAVHGYTF. The gene calls are TRBV5-6 and TRBJ1-2, with TRBD1 identical over 9 bases. Germline assignment: CDR1 SGHDT and CDR2 YYEEEE. The ends lost 5 bases at V and 6 bases at J; junction bases unmatched: 11. CDR3 length: 15 amino acids.

Points on this clone: The germline gene is not matched at one end of the junction; a read error may be the cause. The CDR3 sequence is CASSTGQGPPKSYF. The CDR3 coding sequence is TGTGCCAGCAGCACGGGACAGGGTCCCCCCAAGTCGTATTTC. This chain links TRBV7-9 with TRBJ2-7, with 9 positions matching TRBD1. Looked up from germline, CDR1 is SEHNR and CDR2 is FQNEAQ (reference sequence). CDR3 length equals 14 residues.

CDR3 coding DNA: TGTGCCATCAGTACCGGGGGTAGCGGGAGCCCAGATACGCAGTATTTT. Its protein is CAISTGGSGSPDTQYF. The V gene is TRBV10-3, the J gene TRBJ2-3, with 9 bases identical to TRBD2. The germline gives CDR1 ENHRY, CDR2 SYGVKD. This CDR3 has 16 amino acids. The junction had 10 bases not matched to a gene; V was cut back by 5 bases and J by 4 bases.

The chain has TRBV27 and TRBJ1-4; D gene uncertain. From germline, CDR1 is MNHEY and CDR2 SMNVEV (reference sequence). The CDR3 sequence is 15 residues long. V was trimmed by 5 bases and J by 5 bases, leaving 15 bases between them. The CDR3 DNA is TGTGCCAGCAGTCCCTTTGGGGAGACGAATGAAAAACTGTTTTTT. Translated, it gives CASSPFGETNEKLFF.

Only one count was recorded for this clone. The CDR3 loop is CASSLGEIGYTF. CDR3 in DNA: TGTGCCAGCAGCTTAGGTGAGATTGGCTACACCTTC. The chain couples TRBV13 to TRBJ1-2; D not resolved. The ends were cut back, 0 bases at V and 7 bases at J, with 6 bases in the middle. The CDR3 has 12 residues. The germline gives CDR1 PRHDT, CDR2 FYEKMQ (reference sequence).

In this sample, this clone turned up a few times. This chain links TRBV6-5 with TRBJ2-7; TRBD2 matches at 8 bases. J was trimmed by 1 base and V by 5 bases; bases with no gene match: 7. CDR1 is MNHEY and CDR2 is SVGAGI in the germline V gene. This CDR3 contains 15 residues. The CDR3 loop reads CASSPSGRSSYEQYF. CDR3 nucleotide sequence: TGTGCCAGCAGTCCAAGCGGGAGATCGTCCTACGAGCAGTACTTC.

J is TRBJ2-1 and V is TRBV3-1 (or the pseudogene TRBV3-2); a weak D match, TRBD2 (5 bases). The CDR3 runs 12 residues. CDR1 and CDR2 (germline): LGHDT, YNNKEL (reference sequence). Trimming left V 4 bases short and J 9 bases short, with 10 bases between. CDR3 in DNA: TGTGCCAGCAGCCCTAGACGGGGTGAGCAGTTCTTC. Translated: CASSPRRGEQFF.